These T cell receptor beta chains were read from a single sample in a study of response to subunit inactivated influenza vaccine. TCRdb called the RT-PCR reads again in MiXCR, with one record for every CDR3 protein. Among some 800,000 distinct CDR3 sequences listed, approximately 22% were seen once. The starting material was PBMCs from blood, obtained more than 4 days after vaccination. The receptors come from a man aged 45-60 years who received an inactivated influenza vaccine. Each CDR3 is given with its conserved first and last residue. The D gene is left open where the match is weak. The size of a clone is reported for some rows only, either as once, few or many, or as a class for expanded clones.

V	J	D	size	DNA	CDR3
TRBV5-1	TRBJ2-5	NA	NA	TGCGCCAGCAGAAATCCGGGAGAAGAGACCCAGTACTTC	CASRNPGEETQYF
TRBV20-1	TRBJ2-5	TRBD2	few	TGCAGTGCTAGTCTTGCGGGGGGGGTCGAGACCCAGTACTTC	CSASLAGGVETQYF
TRBV20-1	TRBJ1-6	NA	few	TGCAGTGCTAGAGAATCGACGGGGAAAAGCTCCTATAATTCACCCCTCCACTTT	CSARESTGKSSYNSPLHF
TRBV12-3/TRBV12-4	TRBJ2-7	TRBD2	NA	TGTGCCAGCAGTGAAGGGACTAGCGGAGATTACGAGCAGTACTTC	CASSEGTSGDYEQYF
TRBV24-1	TRBJ2-7	TRBD2	few	TGTGCCACCAGTGATAGCGGGAGTGTCGACGAGCAGTACTTC	CATSDSGSVDEQYF
TRBV12-3/TRBV12-4	TRBJ1-4	NA	many	TGTGCCAGCAGGTCTAATGAAAAACTGTTTTTT	CASRSNEKLFF
TRBV7-2	TRBJ2-1	NA	many	TGTGCCAGCAGCACAAGGGGGGGAAATGAGCAGTTCTTC	CASSTRGGNEQFF
TRBV7-2	TRBJ2-3	TRBD2	NA	TGTGCCAGCAGCTTAGGGGCGGGGGGGCGGACAGATACGCAGTATTTT	CASSLGAGGRTDTQYF
TRBV6-2/TRBV6-3	TRBJ2-1	NA	NA	TGTGCCAGCAGTTACGGTAGCGGCTCCTACAATGAGCAGTTCTTC	CASSYGSGSYNEQFF
TRBV6-5	TRBJ2-7	NA	NA	TGTGCCAGCAGTTACGGAACTCTGGGGGAGCAGTACTTC	CASSYGTLGEQYF
TRBV12-3/TRBV12-4	TRBJ1-6	NA	NA	TGTGCCAGCAGTTTGTCAGGACGCAATAATTCACCCCTCCACTTT	CASSLSGRNNSPLHF
TRBV11-2	TRBJ2-2	NA	few	TGTGCCAGCAGCTTACCTCTGAGAGGAACCGGGGAGCTGTTTTTT	CASSLPLRGTGELFF
TRBV5-6	TRBJ2-1	TRBD2	NA	TGTGCCAGCGCCGGGACTAGCGGGAGTAGGGTCTCCAATGAGCAGTTCTTC	CASAGTSGSRVSNEQFF
TRBV7-2	TRBJ2-1	NA	few	TGTGCCAGCAGCTTAACCATGCCGTTCATTGAGCAGTTCTTC	CASSLTMPFIEQFF
TRBV20-1	TRBJ2-1	NA	few	TGCAGTGCTAGGGACAGATTATACAATGAGCAGTTCTTC	CSARDRLYNEQFF
TRBV20-1	TRBJ1-2	NA	few	TGCAGTGCCGAACAGGGTGTGGACTATGGCTACACCTTC	CSAEQGVDYGYTF
TRBV20-1	TRBJ1-2	NA	few	TGCAGTGCTAGAGACAGGGGCCTTAACTATGGCTACACCTTC	CSARDRGLNYGYTF
TRBV7-2	TRBJ1-1	NA	NA	TGTGCCAGCAGCTCGGGACATGGGGCCACTGAAGCTTTCTTT	CASSSGHGATEAFF
TRBV12-3/TRBV12-4	TRBJ2-3	TRBD1	few	TGTGCCAGCAGCATCGACAGGGGGCGCGTCACAGATACGCAGTATTTT	CASSIDRGRVTDTQYF
TRBV7-2	TRBJ1-5	NA	NA	TGTGCCAGCAGCTTCCCGTTAGATCCCCAGCATTTT	CASSFPLDPQHF
TRBV20-1	TRBJ2-7	NA	NA	TGCAGTGCCCCCCGGCCAGTGACCTACGAGCAGTACTTC	CSAPRPVTYEQYF
TRBV6-1	TRBJ2-2	TRBD2	NA	TGTGCCAGCAGCAGACTAGCGGGAAGAGTTGCCGGGGAGCTGTTTTTT	CASSRLAGRVAGELFF
TRBV10-3	TRBJ2-5	TRBD2	few	TGTGCCACCAAGACTAGCGGGGGGGCCGGTGAGACCCAGTACTTC	CATKTSGGAGETQYF
TRBV11-2	TRBJ2-3	TRBD2	few	TGTGCCAGCAGCCAAAACTACCGACTAGCGGGGGGGCCATCGGATACGCAGTATTTT	CASSQNYRLAGGPSDTQYF
TRBV12-3/TRBV12-4	TRBJ2-3	NA	few	TGTGCCAGCAGTTCGAGAGGACTACGCACAGATACGCAGTATTTT	CASSSRGLRTDTQYF
TRBV29-1	TRBJ2-3	NA	many	TGCAGCGTTGTTGGGCCAACAACCACAGATACGCAGTATTTT	CSVVGPTTTDTQYF
TRBV7-9	TRBJ2-1	NA	few	TGTGCCAGCCGGGAACCCTACAATGAGCAGTTCTTC	CASREPYNEQFF